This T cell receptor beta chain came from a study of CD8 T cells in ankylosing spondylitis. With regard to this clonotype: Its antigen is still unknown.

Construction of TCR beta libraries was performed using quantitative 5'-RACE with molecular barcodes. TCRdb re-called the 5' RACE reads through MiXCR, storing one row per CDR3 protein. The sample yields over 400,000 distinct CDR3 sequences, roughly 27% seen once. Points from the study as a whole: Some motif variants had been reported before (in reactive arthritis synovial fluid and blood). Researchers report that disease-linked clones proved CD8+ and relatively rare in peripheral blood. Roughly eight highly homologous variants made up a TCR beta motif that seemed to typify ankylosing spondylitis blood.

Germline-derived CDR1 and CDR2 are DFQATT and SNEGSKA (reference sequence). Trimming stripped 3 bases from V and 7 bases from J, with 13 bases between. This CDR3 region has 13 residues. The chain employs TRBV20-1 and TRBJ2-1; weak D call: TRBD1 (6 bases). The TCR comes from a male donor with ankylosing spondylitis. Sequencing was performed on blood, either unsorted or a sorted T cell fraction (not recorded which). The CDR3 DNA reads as TGCAGTGCTAGGGCAGGGGCCATAAATGAGCAGTTCTTC. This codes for CSARAGAINEQFF.